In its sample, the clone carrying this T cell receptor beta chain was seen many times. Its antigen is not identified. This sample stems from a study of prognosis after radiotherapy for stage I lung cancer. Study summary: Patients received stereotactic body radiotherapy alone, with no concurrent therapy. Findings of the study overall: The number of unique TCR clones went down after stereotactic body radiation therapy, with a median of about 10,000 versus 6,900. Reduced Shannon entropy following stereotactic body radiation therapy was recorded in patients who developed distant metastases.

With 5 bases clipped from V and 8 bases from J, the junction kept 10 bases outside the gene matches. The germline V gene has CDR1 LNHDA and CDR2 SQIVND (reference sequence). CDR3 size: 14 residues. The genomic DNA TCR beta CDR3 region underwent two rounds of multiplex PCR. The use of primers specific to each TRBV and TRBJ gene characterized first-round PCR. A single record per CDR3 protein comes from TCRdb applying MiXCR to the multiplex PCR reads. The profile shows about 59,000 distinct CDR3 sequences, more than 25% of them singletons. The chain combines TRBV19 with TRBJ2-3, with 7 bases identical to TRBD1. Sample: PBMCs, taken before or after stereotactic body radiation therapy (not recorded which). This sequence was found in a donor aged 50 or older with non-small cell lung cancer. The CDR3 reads CASSVTGLLGTQYF. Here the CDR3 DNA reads TGTGCCAGTAGTGTGACAGGGCTTCTGGGTACGCAGTATTTT.